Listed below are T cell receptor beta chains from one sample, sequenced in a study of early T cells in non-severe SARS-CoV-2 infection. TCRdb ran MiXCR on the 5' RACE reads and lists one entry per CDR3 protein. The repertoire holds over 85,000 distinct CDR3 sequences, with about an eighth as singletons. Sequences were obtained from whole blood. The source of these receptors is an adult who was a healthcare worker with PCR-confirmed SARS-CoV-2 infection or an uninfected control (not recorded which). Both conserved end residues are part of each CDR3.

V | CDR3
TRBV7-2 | CASSLLGRGGDETFF
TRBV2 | CASSGQVWTEAFF
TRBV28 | CASSSAPYPEQYF
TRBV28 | CASSFTSREVYGYTF
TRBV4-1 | CASSQVVLQGARETQYF
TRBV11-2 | CASSPDLVVRQETQYF
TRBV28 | CASSINRELFF
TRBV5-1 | CASSRQLAGSNEQFF
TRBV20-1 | CSAQTSGTIVEQFF
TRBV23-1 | CASSPNRVHYGYTF
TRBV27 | CASSFSLAATTYEQYF
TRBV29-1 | CSVTDGLAGAGTQYF